These 24 T cell receptor beta chains originate from one sample sequenced in a study of CD8+CD57+ T cells in acquired aplastic anemia. Both TCR beta VDJ combination and CDR3 sequence profiling were carried out. Genomic DNA was the template for this profiling. TCRdb called the reads again in MiXCR, with one record for every CDR3 protein. Among 75,000 to 90,000 distinct CDR3 sequences listed, 40% to 50% were seen once. Sequencing was done on a sample of sorted CD4+, CD8+, or CD8+CD57+ T cells (not recorded which) from PBMCs. The receptor set was obtained from a human donor in good health, serving as a control.

This clonotype came up a few times. The genes are TRBV25-1 and TRBJ1-3; TRBD1 is a possible D gene (6 bases). The germline CDR1 and CDR2 sequences are MGHDK and SYGVNS. The ends were cut back, 2 bases at V and 1 base at J, with 9 bases in the middle. The CDR3 totals 15 residues. The CDR3 nucleotides are TGTGCCAGCAGTGAAACGGGGGCTTCTGGAAACACCATATATTTT. Translation gives CASSETGASGNTIYF.

Many counts were recorded for this clonotype. The chain has TRBV24-1 and TRBJ1-1; D is undetermined. Trimming stripped 9 bases from V and 2 bases from J, with 6 bases between. The CDR3 covers 11 residues. From germline, CDR1 is KGHDR and CDR2 SFDVKD. The CDR3 here is CATSYNTEAFF. CDR3 bases: TGTGCCACCTCGTATAACACTGAAGCTTTCTTT.

This chain connects TRBV2 to TRBJ2-5, with TRBD2 identical over 10 bases. Germline-derived CDR1 and CDR2 are SNHLY and FYNNEI. Unmatched junction bases numbered 9, after V lost 3 bases and J lost 5 bases. The CDR3 runs to 16 residues. CDR3 protein: CASSEPSGRAGETQYF. The CDR3 DNA reads as TGTGCCAGCAGTGAGCCAAGCGGGAGGGCAGGGGAGACCCAGTACTTC.

The V call is TRBV6-1, the J call TRBJ2-7, with D perhaps matching TRBD1 (7 bases). This CDR3 has 19 amino acids. Trimming took 4 bases from V and 3 from J, leaving 28 bases between them. The germline V gene has CDR1 MNHNS and CDR2 SASEGT. The CDR3 nucleotides are TGTGCCAGCAGTGCGGGTGGTGGAGGGGGCTCCCGAAATTACTACGAGCAGTACTTC. Translated, it gives CASSAGGGGGSRNYYEQYF.

V usage is TRBV6-2 or TRBV6-3 and J usage is TRBJ2-7; D may correspond to TRBD1 or TRBD2 (9 bases each). The CDR3 loop spans 15 amino acids. Looked up from germline, CDR1 is MNHEY and CDR2 is SVGEGT. V was shortened by 6 bases and J by 6 bases, with 21 bases between the two germline ends. The chain's CDR3 is CASSGAGGQGSEQYV. CDR3 sequence (DNA): TGTGCCAGCAGCGGAGCGGGAGGACAGGGGTCCGAGCAGTACGTC.

The chain couples TRBV29-1 to TRBJ2-1; D not resolved. The germline gives CDR1 SQVTM, CDR2 ANQGSEA. Trimming cost V 8 bases and J 2 bases, with 13 bases left between them. The CDR3 is 13 residues long. In DNA, the CDR3 is TGCAGCAGCCGAGAGTTTCCCTACAATGAGCAGTTCTTC. Its protein product is CSSREFPYNEQFF.

The genes are TRBV15 and TRBJ1-1; weak D call: TRBD1 (6 bases). Trimming stripped 5 bases from V and 8 bases from J, with 21 bases between. Germline V gene sequence: CDR1 LNHNV, CDR2 YYDKDF (reference sequence). There are 15 residues in the CDR3. Here the CDR3 DNA reads TGTGCCACCAGCGCCAGCAGCTATGACAGGACGGAAGCTTTCTTT. Its protein is CATSASSYDRTEAFF.

This clonotype was seen only a few times. The chain carries TRBV19 and TRBJ1-2; weak D call: TRBD1 (6 bases). Germline V CDR1 and CDR2: LNHDA, SQIVND (reference sequence). V dropped 4 bases and J dropped 3 bases, with 12 bases sitting between them. This CDR3 comprises 14 residues. The CDR3 DNA reads as TGTGCCAGTAGTACTAGGGGGGGGCACTATGGCTACACCTTC. As protein: CASSTRGGHYGYTF.

In its sample, this clonotype was seen many times. The chain recombines TRBV7-9 with TRBJ1-1, with D possibly matching TRBD1 (5 bases). Germline V gives CDR1 SEHNR, CDR2 FQNEAQ (reference sequence). Trimming took off 4 bases at V and 1 base at J, with 10 bases between the two ends. The CDR3 spans 14 residues. As DNA, the CDR3 is TGTGCCAGCAGCTCCACGACAGAGAACACTGAAGCTTTCTTT. It specifies CASSSTTENTEAFF.

This clonotype was picked up many times. The gene calls are TRBV5-1 and TRBJ2-5; maybe TRBD2 (7 bases). Germline loops: CDR1 SGHRS, CDR2 YFSETQ. The CDR3 spans 14 residues. V was pared by 0 bases and J by 5 bases, with 11 bases between. The CDR3 region is CASSLEGGRETQYF. CDR3 DNA: TGCGCCAGCAGCTTGGAGGGGGGGCGGGAGACCCAGTACTTC.

This chain connects TRBV2 to TRBJ1-2, with a possible D match to TRBD1 (6 bases). This CDR3 has 14 amino acids. Per germline, CDR1 SNHLY and CDR2 FYNNEI. Trimming took off 2 bases at V and 2 bases at J, with 9 bases between the two ends. CDR3 nucleotides: TGTGCCAGCAGTGAATTAGGGGGGAACTATGGCTACACCTTC. Amino acids: CASSELGGNYGYTF.

Concerning this clonotype: This may be a read error: a much more frequent sequence differs by one nucleotide. This likely comes from a read error, as the CDR3 has no conserved phenylalanine or tryptophan at its end. The chain is built from TRBV20-1 and TRBJ2-3; D may correspond to TRBD1 or TRBD2 (7 bases each). Germline V lookup: CDR1 DFQATT, CDR2 SNEGSKA (reference sequence). This CDR3 region has 11 residues. This chain's CDR3 is CGPRGGDTQYL. Written as DNA, the CDR3 is TGCGGGCCCAGGGGGGGCGATACGCAGTATCTT.

This clonotype was counted at least ten times. V and J are TRBV19 and TRBJ1-6, with D unresolved. The germline gives CDR1 LNHDA, CDR2 SQIVND (reference sequence). CDR3 length: 14 amino acids. Trimming took off 4 bases at V and 10 bases at J, with 14 bases between the two ends. The CDR3 loop reads CASSTGPLDSPLHF. The CDR3 DNA reads as TGTGCCAGTAGTACAGGACCATTAGACTCACCCCTCCACTTT.

This clonotype was detected ten times or more. CDR3 sequence: CASSSPGQVYEQYF. For the CDR3, the DNA is TGTGCCAGCAGTTCCCCGGGACAGGTCTACGAGCAGTACTTC. The rearrangement joins TRBV6-5 to TRBJ2-7; 8 nucleotides line up with TRBD1. The CDR3 contains 14 residues. The germline gives CDR1 MNHEY, CDR2 SVGAGI. The V segment lost 4 bases and the J segment 3 bases; nucleotides outside the gene matches: 5.

This clonotype was found many times. This chain connects TRBV9 to TRBJ1-1; D ambiguous. The V gene lost 2 bases and the J gene lost 7 bases, with 18 bases spanning the gap. The CDR3 runs to 15 residues. The germline V gene encodes CDR1 SGDLS and CDR2 YYNGEE. The CDR3 reads CASSVGSKDPYEAFF. The CDR3 region has the DNA TGTGCCAGCAGCGTGGGCAGCAAGGACCCTTATGAAGCTTTCTTT.

A remark on this clonotype: Since a much larger clone is just one base distant, this may be a read error. The conserved final phenylalanine or tryptophan is absent from the CDR3, which likely points to a read error. The chain is built from TRBV5-1 and TRBJ1-5, with 8 nucleotides matching TRBD1. The V gene end was trimmed by 4 bases and the J gene end by 7 bases; junction bases not matched to a gene: 10. Germline CDR1 is SGHRS and CDR2 is YFSETQ. CDR3 length equals 15 residues. The CDR3 region is CASSITGGMNQPQHS. The CDR3, as DNA: TGCGCCAGCAGCATCACAGGGGGGATGAACCAGCCCCAGCATTCT.

This clonotype was recorded a few times. The V and J genes are TRBV11-2 and TRBJ2-2, with D maybe TRBD1 (6 bases). V shed 5 bases and J shed 4 bases, with 17 bases lying between them. The CDR3 extends over 16 amino acids. The V gene's germline CDR1 is SGHAT and CDR2 FQNNGV. The CDR3 nucleotides are TGTGCCAGCAGCATACTCCGGGACAATCCCACCGGGGAGCTGTTTTTT. Amino acid sequence: CASSILRDNPTGELFF. Together with reference TRBV11-2 and TRBJ2-2, the CDR3 gives the full variable domain: EAGVAQSPRYKIIEKRQSVAFWCNPISGHATLYWYQQILGQGPKLLIQFQNNGVVDDSQLPKDRFSAERLKGVDSTLKIQPAKLEDSAVYLCASSILRDNPTGELFFGEGSRLTVL.

This clonotype was seen at least ten times. The V call is TRBV25-1, the J call TRBJ2-3, with 8 positions matching TRBD2. CDR3 length equals 18 residues. Germline CDR1 and CDR2: MGHDK and SYGVNS. V lost 6 bases to trimming and J lost 2 bases; unmatched junction nucleotides: 16. The CDR3 spells CASSLYLAGGLTTDTQYF. In DNA form, the CDR3 reads TGTGCCAGCAGCTTATACCTTGCGGGGGGACTTACCACAGATACGCAGTATTTT. Looking up the rest from reference TRBV25-1 and TRBJ2-3 gives the full variable domain: EADIYQTPRYLVIGTGKKITLECSQTMGHDKMYWYQQDPGMELHLIHYSYGVNSTEKGDLSSESTVSRIRTEHFPLTLESARPSHTSQYLCASSLYLAGGLTTDTQYFGPGTRLTVL.

The chain combines TRBV29-1 with TRBJ2-5; D ambiguous. Germline V CDR1 and CDR2: SQVTM, ANQGSEA. Trimming removed 6 bases from V and 4 bases from J, with 12 bases in between. The CDR3 has 12 residues. CDR3 sequence (DNA): TGCAGCGTGCTCCGTGGTCGAGAGACCCAGTACTTC. This translates into CSVLRGRETQYF.

As for this clonotype: A read error may be the cause here, since a much bigger clone is one base away. The gene calls are TRBV24-1 and TRBJ2-1; D is possibly TRBD2 (7 bases). The CDR3 has 15 residues. Germline V gives CDR1 KGHDR, CDR2 SFDVKD. Trimming took 5 bases from V and 8 from J, leaving 18 bases between them. The CDR3 coding sequence is TGTGCCACCAGTGGCCCGGACGGGGGGCGATATGAGCAGTTCTTC. The encoded protein is CATSGPDGGRYEQFF.

The chain recombines TRBV20-1 with TRBJ2-3, with 9 positions matching TRBD1. V trimming: 0 bases; J trimming: 11 bases; junction bases outside the gene matches: 12. Germline values: CDR1 DFQATT, CDR2 SNEGSKA (reference sequence). The CDR3 is made up of 15 amino acids. Here the CDR3 reads CSARDQGQGWHEQYF. In DNA form, the CDR3 reads TGCAGTGCTAGAGATCAGGGACAGGGTTGGCATGAGCAGTATTTT.

This clonotype was detected a few times. This rearrangement joins TRBV28 to TRBJ1-4; 8 positions agree with TRBD1. The J segment lost 7 bases and the V segment lost 3 bases, leaving 4 bases of the junction unmatched. Germline V gene data show CDR1 as MDHEN and CDR2 as SYDVKM. The CDR3 contains 14 residues. CDR3 loop: CASSLGQVPEKLFF. The CDR3 DNA reads TGTGCCAGCAGTTTGGGACAGGTCCCTGAAAAACTGTTTTTT.

The V and J genes are TRBV19 and TRBJ1-6, with TRBD1 identical over 7 bases. Germline CDR1 is LNHDA and CDR2 is SQIVND (reference sequence). Trimming at V came to 3 bases and at J to 4 bases, leaving 9 bases not matched to a gene. The length of the CDR3 is 17 residues. The CDR3 is CASSMSRDSAYNSPLHF. CDR3 in DNA: TGTGCCAGTAGTATGAGTCGGGACAGCGCGTATAATTCACCCCTCCACTTT. Full variable domain (rest looked up from reference TRBV19 and TRBJ1-6): DGGITQSPKYLFRKEGQNVTLSCEQNLNHDAMYWYRQDPGQGLRLIYYSQIVNDFQKGDIAEGYSVSREKKESFPLTVTSAQKNPTAFYLCASSMSRDSAYNSPLHFGNGTRLTVT.

V and J are TRBV29-1 and TRBJ2-3; D not resolved. CDR3 length: 11 amino acids. Germline values: CDR1 SQVTM, CDR2 ANQGSEA. The V end was cut by 8 bases, the J end by 2 bases, with 8 bases between. This CDR3 reads CSLLDTDTQYF. CDR3 in DNA: TGCAGCCTACTTGACACAGATACGCAGTATTTT.